These 9 T cell receptor beta chains were all obtained from the same sample, sequenced in a study of cytomegalovirus exposure and HLA in healthy donors. Amplification used 60 Vbeta primers and 13 Jbeta primers. Libraries were prepared by immunoSEQ multiplex PCR; TCRdb keeps only in-frame clonotypes and omits some of them. The table includes under 150,000 clones, over 75% detected once. Sequenced: PBMCs. Receptors were obtained from a woman aged 45-65 years in good health and CMV-seropositive.

There are a few counts of this clone. This chain links TRBV5-6 with TRBJ1-3, with D maybe TRBD1 (5 bases). The CDR3 is 16 amino acids. Germline loops: CDR1 SGHDT, CDR2 YYEEEE. V was pared by 4 bases and J by 0 bases, with 14 bases between. The DNA for the CDR3 is TGTGCCAGCAGCGGGACTTCCCCGAGCTCTGGAAACACCATATATTTT. Translated: CASSGTSPSSGNTIYF. Full variable domain (remainder filled in from reference TRBV5-6 and TRBJ1-3): DAGVTQSPTHLIKTRGQQVTLRCSPKSGHDTVSWYQQALGQGPQFIFQYYEEEERQRGNFPDRFSGHQFPNYSSELNVNALLLGDSALYLCASSGTSPSSGNTIYFGEGSWLTVV.

The V and J genes are TRBV19 and TRBJ2-2; 11 nucleotides match TRBD1. After removal of 9 bases from V and 4 bases from J, the junction contained 4 bases not matched to a gene. The CDR3 spans 14 residues. Looked up from germline, CDR1 is LNHDA and CDR2 is SQIVND (reference sequence). In DNA form, the CDR3 reads TGTGCCAGCCGGGGACAGGGGGGCACCGGGGAGCTGTTTTTT. Translation: CASRGQGGTGELFF. Combining the CDR3 with reference TRBV19 and TRBJ2-2 gives the whole variable domain DGGITQSPKYLFRKEGQNVTLSCEQNLNHDAMYWYRQDPGQGLRLIYYSQIVNDFQKGDIAEGYSVSREKKESFPLTVTSAQKNPTAFYLCASRGQGGTGELFFGEGSRLTVL.

The gene calls are TRBV5-4 and TRBJ1-6; possible D gene TRBD1, 6 bases. The CDR3 has 15 residues. V lost 4 bases to trimming and J lost 9 bases, with 17 bases between them. CDR1 is SGHNT, CDR2 YYREEE, per germline (reference sequence). CDR3 nucleotides: TGTGCCAGCAGCATCCGGACAGCAATGGGTTCACCCCTCCACTTT. Translated: CASSIRTAMGSPLHF.

The chain combines TRBV13 with TRBJ1-6; maybe TRBD1 (5 bases). V lost 0 bases to trimming and J lost 4 bases, with 7 bases between them. CDR1 and CDR2 (germline): PRHDT, FYEKMQ (reference sequence). This CDR3 has 15 residues. The CDR3 DNA follows: TGTGCCAGCAGCTTAGGTGCAGGGTATAATTCACCCCTCCACTTT. As protein: CASSLGAGYNSPLHF.

In nucleotides, the CDR3 is TGTGCCAGCAGCTTAGAGGGGCCTGAAGCTTTCTTT. It specifies CASSLEGPEAFF. The chain joins TRBV11-3 to TRBJ1-1; D is possibly TRBD1 (5 bases). The germline V gene encodes CDR1 SGHNT and CDR2 YENEEA. V lost 0 bases to trimming and J lost 6 bases, with 5 bases between them. The CDR3 length is 12 residues.

This sequence joins TRBV21-1 and TRBJ1-5; the table names TRBD1, a call not compared with the DNA. TRBV21-1 is annotated as a pseudogene. CDR3 size: 12 residues. In nucleotides, the CDR3 is TGTGCCAGCAGCCATAGCAATCAGCCCCAGCATTTT. Translation: CASSHSNQPQHF.

This chain uses TRBV18 with TRBJ1-6; 10 bases align to TRBD1. With 3 bases clipped from V and 1 base from J, the junction kept 0 bases outside the gene matches. The CDR3 has 16 residues. Germline lookup yields CDR1 KGHSH and CDR2 LQKENI. CDR3 amino acids: CASSPGQGSYNSPLHF. The CDR3 DNA is TGTGCCAGCTCACCGGGACAGGGGTCCTATAATTCACCCCTCCACTTT.

Only one count was recorded for this clone. This chain joins TRBV28 and TRBJ2-7; possible D gene TRBD2, 5 bases. The V end was cut by 3 bases, the J end by 3 bases, with 9 bases between. Germline V gene lookup returns CDR1 MDHEN and CDR2 SYDVKM. This CDR3 has 13 residues. The CDR3 coding sequence is TGTGCCAGCAGTTTGCGGGTCTACTACGAGCAGTACTTC. It specifies CASSLRVYYEQYF.

This clone was picked up a small number of times. The V and J genes are TRBV1 and TRBJ2-5; TRBD2 is the table's D call, not checked against the DNA. TRBV1 is a documented pseudogene. The CDR3 covers 19 residues. This CDR3 reads CTSSQDHTTSGGRGETQYF. The CDR3 bases are TGCACCAGCAGCCAAGATCATACGACTAGCGGGGGCCGGGGGGAGACCCAGTACTTC.